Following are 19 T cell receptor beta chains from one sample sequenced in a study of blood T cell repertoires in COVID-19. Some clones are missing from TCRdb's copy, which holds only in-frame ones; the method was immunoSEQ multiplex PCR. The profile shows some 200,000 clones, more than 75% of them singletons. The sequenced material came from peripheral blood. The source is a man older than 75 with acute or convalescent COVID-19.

The CDR3 loop is CASSEPRLLAGVGQETQYF. Written as DNA, the CDR3 is TGCGCCAGCAGTGAGCCGCGCCTTCTGGCAGGGGTAGGGCAAGAGACCCAGTACTTC. The chain links TRBV10-1 to TRBJ2-5; tentative D call: TRBD1 (6 bases). CDR3 length: 19 amino acids. The V end lost 2 bases, the J end lost 2 bases, and 24 bases lay between the germline ends. The germline V gene has CDR1 WNHNN and CDR2 SYGVQD (reference sequence).

The CDR3 spells CSASLREGTDTQYF. The CDR3 nucleotides read TGCAGTGCTAGTCTGCGGGAGGGCACAGATACGCAGTATTTT. The chain links TRBV20-1 to TRBJ2-3; 8 nucleotides align to TRBD2. The V segment lost 3 bases and the J segment 1 base; nucleotides outside the gene matches: 3. The CDR3 spans 14 residues. Germline V gene lookup returns CDR1 DFQATT and CDR2 SNEGSKA (reference sequence).

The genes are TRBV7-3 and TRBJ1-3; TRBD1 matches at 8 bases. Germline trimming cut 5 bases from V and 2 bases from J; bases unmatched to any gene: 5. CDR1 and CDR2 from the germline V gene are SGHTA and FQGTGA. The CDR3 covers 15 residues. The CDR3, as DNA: TGTGCCAGCAGCCCTACGACAGGGGCTGGAAACACCATATATTTT. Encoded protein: CASSPTTGAGNTIYF.

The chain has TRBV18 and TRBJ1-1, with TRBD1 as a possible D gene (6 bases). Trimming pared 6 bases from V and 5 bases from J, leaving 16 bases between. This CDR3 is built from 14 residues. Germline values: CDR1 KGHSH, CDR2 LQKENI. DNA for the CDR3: TGTGCCAGCTCGCTCATCAGGGGCGTGACTGAAGCTTTCTTT. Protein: CASSLIRGVTEAFF.

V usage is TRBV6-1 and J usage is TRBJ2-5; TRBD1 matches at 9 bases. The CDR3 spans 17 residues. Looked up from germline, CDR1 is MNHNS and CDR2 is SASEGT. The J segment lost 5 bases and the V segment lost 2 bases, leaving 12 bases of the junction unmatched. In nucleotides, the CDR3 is TGTGCCAGCAGTGAAACAGGGGGCCAAGGGAGGTTTGAGACCCAGTACTTC. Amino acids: CASSETGGQGRFETQYF.

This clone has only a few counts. For the CDR3, the DNA is TGTGCCAGCAGTTACGGGGGGACAGGGGGCGATGAGCAGTTCTTC. Protein: CASSYGGTGGDEQFF. V is TRBV6-2 or TRBV6-3 and J is TRBJ2-1, with 12 bases matching TRBD1. From germline, CDR1 is MNHEY and CDR2 SVGEGT. J lost 8 bases, V lost 2 bases, and 4 bases had no gene match. The CDR3 covers 15 residues.

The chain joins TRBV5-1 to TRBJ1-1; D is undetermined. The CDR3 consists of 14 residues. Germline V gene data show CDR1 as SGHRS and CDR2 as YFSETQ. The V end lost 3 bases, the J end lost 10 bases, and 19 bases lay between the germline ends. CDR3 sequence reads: CASSSERAQVRAFF. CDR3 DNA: TGCGCCAGCAGCTCTGAGCGGGCCCAGGTTAGAGCTTTCTTT.

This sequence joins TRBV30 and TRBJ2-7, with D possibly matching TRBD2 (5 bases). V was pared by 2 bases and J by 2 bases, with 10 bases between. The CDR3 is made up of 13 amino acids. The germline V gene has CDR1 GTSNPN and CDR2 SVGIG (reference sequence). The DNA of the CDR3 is TGTGCCTGGAGTTTAAGCGGAACCTACGAGCAGTACTTC. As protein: CAWSLSGTYEQYF.

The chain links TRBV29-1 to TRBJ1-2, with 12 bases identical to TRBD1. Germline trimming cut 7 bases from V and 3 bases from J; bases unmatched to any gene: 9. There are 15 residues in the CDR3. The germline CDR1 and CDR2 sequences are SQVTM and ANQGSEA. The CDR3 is CSAGTGGSPDYGYTF. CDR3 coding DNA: TGCAGCGCTGGGACAGGGGGCTCCCCCGACTATGGCTACACCTTC.

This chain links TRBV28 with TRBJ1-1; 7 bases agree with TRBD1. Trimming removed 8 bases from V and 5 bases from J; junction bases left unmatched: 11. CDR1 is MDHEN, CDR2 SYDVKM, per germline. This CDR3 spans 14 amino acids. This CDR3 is CASAYWGRGTEAFF. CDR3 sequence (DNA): TGTGCCAGCGCTTACTGGGGCAGGGGGACTGAAGCTTTCTTT.

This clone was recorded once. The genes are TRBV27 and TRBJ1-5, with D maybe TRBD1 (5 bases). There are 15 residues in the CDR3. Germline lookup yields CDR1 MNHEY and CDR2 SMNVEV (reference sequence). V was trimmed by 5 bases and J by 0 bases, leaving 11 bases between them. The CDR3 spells CASSKGVSSNQPQHF. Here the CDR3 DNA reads TGTGCCAGCAGTAAAGGGGTCTCTAGCAATCAGCCCCAGCATTTT.

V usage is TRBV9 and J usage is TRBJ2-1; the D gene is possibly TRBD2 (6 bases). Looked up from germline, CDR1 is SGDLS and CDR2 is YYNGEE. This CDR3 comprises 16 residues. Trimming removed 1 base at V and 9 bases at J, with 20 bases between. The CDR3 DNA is TGTGCCAGCAGCGTAAAGGTCGCGGGATCCCCCGCTGAGCAGTTCTTC. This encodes CASSVKVAGSPAEQFF.

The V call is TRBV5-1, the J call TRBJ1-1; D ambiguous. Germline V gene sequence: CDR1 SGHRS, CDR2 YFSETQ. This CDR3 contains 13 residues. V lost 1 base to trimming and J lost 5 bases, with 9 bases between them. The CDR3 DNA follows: TGCGCCAGCAGCTTGACGCCTCAGACTGAAGCTTTCTTT. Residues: CASSLTPQTEAFF.

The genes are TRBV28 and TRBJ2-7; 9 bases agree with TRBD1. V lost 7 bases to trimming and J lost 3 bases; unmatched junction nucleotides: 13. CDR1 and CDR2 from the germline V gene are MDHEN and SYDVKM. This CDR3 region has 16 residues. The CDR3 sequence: CASTSSPGQGNYEQYF. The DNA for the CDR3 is TGTGCCAGCACCTCCTCACCGGGACAGGGCAACTACGAGCAGTACTTC.

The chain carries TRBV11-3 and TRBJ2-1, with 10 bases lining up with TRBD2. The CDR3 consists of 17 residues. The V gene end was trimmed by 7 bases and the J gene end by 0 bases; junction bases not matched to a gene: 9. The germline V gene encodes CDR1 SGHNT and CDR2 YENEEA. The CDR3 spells CASTSLAGLSSYNEQFF. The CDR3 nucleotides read TGTGCCAGCACCTCACTAGCGGGGCTGAGCTCCTACAATGAGCAGTTCTTC.

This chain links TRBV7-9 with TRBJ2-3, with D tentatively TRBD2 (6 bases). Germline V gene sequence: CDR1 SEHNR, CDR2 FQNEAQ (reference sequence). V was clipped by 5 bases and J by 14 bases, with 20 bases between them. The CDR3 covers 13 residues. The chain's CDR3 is CASSATLASAGYF. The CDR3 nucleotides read TGTGCCAGCAGCGCGACACTAGCCTCGGCGGGGTATTTT.

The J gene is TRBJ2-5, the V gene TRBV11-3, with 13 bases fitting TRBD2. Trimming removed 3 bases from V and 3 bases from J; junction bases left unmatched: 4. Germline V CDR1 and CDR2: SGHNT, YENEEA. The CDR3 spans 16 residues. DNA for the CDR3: TGTGCCAGCAGCTTTTACGGGACTAGCGGGAAAGAGACCCAGTACTTC. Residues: CASSFYGTSGKETQYF.

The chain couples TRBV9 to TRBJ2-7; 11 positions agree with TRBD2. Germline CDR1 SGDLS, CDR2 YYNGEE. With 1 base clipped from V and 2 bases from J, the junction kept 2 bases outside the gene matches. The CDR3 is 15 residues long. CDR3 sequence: CASSVTSGGPYEQYF. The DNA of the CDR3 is TGTGCCAGCAGCGTAACTAGCGGGGGCCCCTACGAGCAGTACTTC.

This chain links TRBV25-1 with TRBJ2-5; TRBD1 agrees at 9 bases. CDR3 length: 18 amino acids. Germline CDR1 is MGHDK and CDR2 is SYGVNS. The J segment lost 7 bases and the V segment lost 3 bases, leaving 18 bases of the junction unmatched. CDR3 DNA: TGTGCCAGCAGTGACCCAGGGGTTGGGGACAGGGTCTTCGGGACCCAGTACTTC. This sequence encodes CASSDPGVGDRVFGTQYF.